The 14 T cell receptor beta chains in this list originate from one sample, sequenced in a study of response to subunit inactivated influenza vaccine (dated by TCRdb to between 2018 and 2020). The library was prepared using RT-PCR. Instrument used: Illumina HiSeq 2500. The public reads were reanalyzed by TCRdb: fastp trimming at Q25, MiXCR alignment, in-frame beta chains only. Merged by CDR3 protein, the rows form single entries marked with the most common genes and DNA. This sample lists under 750,000 distinct CDR3 sequences; 10% to 15% were detected once. The ten biggest clones cover about a tenth of the sample. This specimen consisted of PBMCs from blood, obtained on the day of vaccination. The receptors stem from a man aged 45 to 65 who received an inactivated influenza vaccine. Donor details come from another sample of the same person, matched by shared clones.

This clonotype was detected a few times. This sequence joins TRBV20-1 and TRBJ2-5, with D maybe TRBD2 (6 bases). The length of the CDR3 is 13 residues. Germline V gives CDR1 DFQATT, CDR2 SNEGSKA (reference sequence). Trimming took 8 bases from V and 5 from J, leaving 18 bases between them. The CDR3 loop reads CSIKTRGRETQYF. The CDR3 DNA reads as TGCAGTATTAAGACTCGGGGGAGGGAGACCCAGTACTTC.

The sample holds a few counts of this clonotype. The chain uses TRBV12-3 or TRBV12-4 and TRBJ1-2, with 7 bases lining up with TRBD1. The CDR3 consists of 15 residues. The V and J ends lost 3 bases and 5 bases, in that order; junction bases with no gene match: 9. CDR3 sequence reads: CASSLQGVSYYGYTF. The CDR3 nucleotides are TGTGCCAGCAGTTTGCAGGGGGTTTCTTATTATGGCTACACCTTC.

This chain uses TRBV6-5 with TRBJ2-1, with D tentatively TRBD1 (5 bases). CDR1 is MNHEY, CDR2 SVGAGI, per germline. V was pared by 0 bases and J by 0 bases, with 12 bases between. The CDR3 sequence is 17 residues long. The CDR3 loop is CASSYSNRKSSYNEQFF. CDR3 bases: TGTGCCAGCAGTTACTCGAACAGGAAAAGCTCCTACAATGAGCAGTTCTTC.

In its sample, this clonotype was seen a few times. The CDR3 sequence is CSAPRWAQSTDTQYF. The CDR3 DNA reads as TGCAGTGCTCCGAGGTGGGCGCAAAGCACAGATACGCAGTATTTT. The V gene is TRBV20-1, the J gene TRBJ2-3, with D unclear. CDR3 size: 15 residues. Germline V CDR1 and CDR2: DFQATT, SNEGSKA (reference sequence). V was shortened by 5 bases and J by 0 bases, with 15 bases between the two germline ends.

This clonotype was seen a handful of times. The rearrangement links TRBV10-3 to TRBJ1-4; 9 bases align to TRBD1. Unmatched junction bases numbered 5, after V lost 5 bases and J lost 4 bases. There are 15 residues in the CDR3. Germline V gives CDR1 ENHRY, CDR2 SYGVKD. The CDR3 coding sequence is TGTGCCATCAGTCCTGGACAGGGGCGTAATGAAAAACTGTTTTTT. It is translated as CAISPGQGRNEKLFF.

The CDR3 DNA is TGCAGTGCTAGAGATCACCGGGACCCCAAGCGCGATACGCAGTATTTT. It encodes CSARDHRDPKRDTQYF. The chain joins TRBV20-1 to TRBJ2-3, with D perhaps being TRBD1 or TRBD2 (5 bases each). Trimming stripped 0 bases from V and 6 bases from J, with 19 bases between. This CDR3 has 16 residues. The germline gives CDR1 DFQATT, CDR2 SNEGSKA (reference sequence).

In this sample, this clonotype turned up a few times. V and J are TRBV7-8 and TRBJ2-7, with a tentative D call TRBD2 (6 bases). Germline CDR1 reads SGHVS; CDR2 reads FQNEAQ. This CDR3 is built from 15 residues. Trimming pared 5 bases from V and 0 bases from J, leaving 14 bases between. The CDR3 sequence is CASSGGASSSYEQYF. Written as DNA, the CDR3 is TGTGCCAGCAGCGGCGGGGCGAGCAGCTCCTACGAGCAGTACTTC.

This clonotype was seen many times. This chain joins TRBV6-5 and TRBJ2-3, with D unclear. Germline values: CDR1 MNHEY, CDR2 SVGAGI. The CDR3 covers 16 residues. The V end was cut by 0 bases, the J end by 0 bases, with 10 bases between. CDR3 sequence: CASSYSTGRSTDTQYF. As DNA, the CDR3 is TGTGCCAGCAGTTACTCGACCGGGCGAAGCACAGATACGCAGTATTTT.

This clonotype was observed a handful of times. The chain couples TRBV6-1 to TRBJ1-2; 10 bases are a match to TRBD1. The CDR3 sequence is 14 residues long. Germline V lookup: CDR1 MNHNS, CDR2 SASEGT. J gave up 1 base and V 6 bases, and 2 bases lay outside the gene matches. The CDR3 nucleotides are TGTGCCAGCAGATGGGACAGGGGTAACTATGGCTACACCTTC. This sequence encodes CASRWDRGNYGYTF.

The chain has TRBV4-3 and TRBJ2-3; D may be TRBD2 (6 bases). The CDR3 is 15 amino acids. Trimming removed 4 bases at V and 4 bases at J, with 15 bases between. Per the germline V gene, CDR1 is LGHNA and CDR2 is YSLEER. Here the CDR3 reads CASSLEHRESDTQYF. The CDR3 bases are TGCGCCAGCAGCCTTGAACACCGGGAGTCAGATACGCAGTATTTT.

V is TRBV7-6 and J is TRBJ2-7; D is ambiguous. The germline V gene encodes CDR1 SGHVS and CDR2 FNYEAQ. There are 14 residues in the CDR3. The V end lost 0 bases, the J end lost 3 bases, and 9 bases lay between the germline ends. The DNA for the CDR3 is TGTGCCAGCAGCTTAGCCTTTCGAGGCTACGAGCAGTACTTC. Amino acids: CASSLAFRGYEQYF. The full variable domain, rest sourced from reference TRBV7-6 and TRBJ2-7, is GAGVSQSPRYKVTKRGQDVALRCDPISGHVSLYWYRQALGQGPEFLTYFNYEAQQDKSGLPNDRFSAERPEGSISTLTIQRTEQRDSAMYRCASSLAFRGYEQYFGPGTRLTVT.

This clonotype was seen more than once but under ten times. The rearrangement links TRBV5-5 to TRBJ1-1; 10 bases agree with TRBD1. The V and J ends lost 0 bases and 11 bases, in that order; junction bases with no gene match: 7. Germline V CDR1 and CDR2: SGHKS, YYEKEE (reference sequence). The CDR3 has 14 amino acids. The CDR3 DNA reads as TGTGCCAGCAGCTTGGCTGGGGGACAGGGGACCGCTTTCTTT. It specifies CASSLAGGQGTAFF.

This clonotype has more than one count but fewer than ten. V usage is TRBV11-2 and J usage is TRBJ2-3; no firm D call. The CDR3 consists of 13 residues. Germline CDR1 is SGHAT and CDR2 is FQNNGV. Deletions cut 6 bases from V and 5 bases from J, with 12 bases between. The CDR3 spells CASRAQGKDTQYF. CDR3 coding DNA: TGTGCCAGCAGGGCCCAAGGGAAAGATACGCAGTATTTT.

The rearrangement uses TRBV29-1 and TRBJ2-5, with 11 bases lining up with TRBD1. The J segment lost 2 bases and the V segment lost 4 bases, leaving 6 bases of the junction unmatched. The length of the CDR3 is 15 residues. The germline CDR1 and CDR2 sequences are SQVTM and ANQGSEA. CDR3 bases: TGCAGCGTTGGGAAAGGGACAGGGGGTCAAGAGACCCAGTACTTC. Its protein is CSVGKGTGGQETQYF.